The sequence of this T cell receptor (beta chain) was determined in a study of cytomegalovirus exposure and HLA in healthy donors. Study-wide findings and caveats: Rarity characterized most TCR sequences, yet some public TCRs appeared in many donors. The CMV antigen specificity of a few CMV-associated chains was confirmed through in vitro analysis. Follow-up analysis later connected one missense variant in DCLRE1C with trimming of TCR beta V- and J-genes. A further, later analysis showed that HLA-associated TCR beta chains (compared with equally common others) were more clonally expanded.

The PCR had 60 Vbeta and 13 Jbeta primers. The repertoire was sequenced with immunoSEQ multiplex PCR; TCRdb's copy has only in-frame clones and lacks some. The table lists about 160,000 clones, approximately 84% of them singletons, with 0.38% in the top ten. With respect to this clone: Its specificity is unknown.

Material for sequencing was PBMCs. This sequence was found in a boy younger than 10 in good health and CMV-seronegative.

CDR3 residues: CASSDPGQGSGNTIYF. The CDR3, as DNA: TGCGCCAGCAGTGATCCGGGACAGGGCTCTGGAAACACCATATATTTT. This sequence joins TRBV10-1 and TRBJ1-3, with 9 bases aligning to TRBD1. J lost 0 bases, V lost 3 bases, and 3 bases had no gene match. The CDR3 covers 16 residues. The germline CDR1 and CDR2 sequences are WNHNN and SYGVQD (reference sequence).